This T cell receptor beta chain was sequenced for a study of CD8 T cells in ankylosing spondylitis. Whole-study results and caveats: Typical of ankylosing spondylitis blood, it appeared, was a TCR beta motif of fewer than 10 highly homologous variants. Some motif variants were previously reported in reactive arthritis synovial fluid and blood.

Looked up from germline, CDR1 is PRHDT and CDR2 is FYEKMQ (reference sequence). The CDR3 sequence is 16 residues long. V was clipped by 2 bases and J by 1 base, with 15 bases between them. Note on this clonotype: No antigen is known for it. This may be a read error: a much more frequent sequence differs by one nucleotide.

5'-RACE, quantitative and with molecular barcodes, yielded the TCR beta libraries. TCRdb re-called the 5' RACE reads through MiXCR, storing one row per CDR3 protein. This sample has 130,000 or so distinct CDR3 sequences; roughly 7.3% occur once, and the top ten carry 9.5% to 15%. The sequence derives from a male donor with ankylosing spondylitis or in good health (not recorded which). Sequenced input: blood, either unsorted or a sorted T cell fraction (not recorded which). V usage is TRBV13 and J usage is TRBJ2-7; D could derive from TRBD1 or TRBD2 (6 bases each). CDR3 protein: CASSLRRERGSYEQYF. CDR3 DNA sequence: TGTGCCAGCAGCTTACGCCGGGAGAGGGGGTCCTACGAGCAGTACTTC.